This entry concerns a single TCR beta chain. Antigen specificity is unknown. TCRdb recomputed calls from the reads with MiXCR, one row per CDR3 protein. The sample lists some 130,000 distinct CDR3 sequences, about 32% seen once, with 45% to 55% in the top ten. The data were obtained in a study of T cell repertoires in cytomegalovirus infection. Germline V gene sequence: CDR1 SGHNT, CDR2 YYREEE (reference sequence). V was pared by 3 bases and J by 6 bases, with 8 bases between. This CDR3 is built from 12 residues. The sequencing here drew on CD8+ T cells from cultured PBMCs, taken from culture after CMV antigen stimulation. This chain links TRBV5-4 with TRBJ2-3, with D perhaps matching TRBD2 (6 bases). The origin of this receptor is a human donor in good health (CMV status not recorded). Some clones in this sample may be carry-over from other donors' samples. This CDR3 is CASSWGDDTQYF. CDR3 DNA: TGTGCCAGCAGCTGGGGGGACGATACGCAGTATTTT.